A single T cell receptor beta chain is shown here with its context. Its antigen is currently unknown. The data stem from a study of cytomegalovirus exposure and HLA in healthy donors. The CDR3 consists of 14 residues. The V end was cut by 5 bases, the J end by 1 base, with 10 bases between. CDR1 is SGDLS, CDR2 YYNGEE, per germline. The study ran its PCR with 60 Vbeta and 13 Jbeta primers. Using immunoSEQ multiplex PCR, the repertoire was profiled, and TCRdb retains in-frame clones only, with some absent. The sample shows 95,000 to 100,000 clones, 65% to 80% of them seen only once. Whole-study results and caveats: An ancestry cluster, one associated with Asian ancestry, reportedly showed fewer N-insertions than the roughly 700-donor mean in a later analysis. Researchers reported in a later analysis that a missense DCLRE1C variant was tied to TCR beta V- and J-gene trimming. For most subjects, TCR beta sequences were reported to predict HLA-A and HLA-B alleles with accuracy. Analysis was performed later, and it showed HLA-associated TCR beta chains to be more clonally expanded than equally common others.

The chain is built from TRBV9 and TRBJ1-3; D remains unclear. The sequencing sample was made of PBMCs. The source is a man aged 50 or older in good health and CMV-seronegative. The CDR3 protein is CASSAVTSGNTIYF. Written as DNA, the CDR3 is TGTGCCAGCAGTGCCGTCACATCTGGAAACACCATATATTTT.